This note documents a single TCR beta chain sequence. Its antigen remains unknown. In the naive CD8 group, cells lacked CD45RO and were positively selected for CCR7, so terminally differentiated effector memory CD45RA+ cells were left out. Running of the assay took place at deep level. Sequencing was performed with immunoSEQ multiplex PCR; in TCRdb, only in-frame clones are kept and a portion is missing. Among some 2.1 million clones, around 96% were seen once, and the ten largest hold 1.1%. The data are from a study of shared clonotypes between healthy human individuals. General study results and limits: Generally, naive subsets (rather than memory subsets) showed larger estimated richness. Among non-shared clonotypes, generation probabilities were lower than among those shared by all four donors.

Trimming took off 4 bases at V and 5 bases at J, with 16 bases between the two ends. Germline V lookup: CDR1 SGDLS, CDR2 YYNGEE. The CDR3 consists of 14 residues. This receptor was taken from a man aged 18 to 29 in good health. This chain uses TRBV9 with TRBJ2-7, with D perhaps TRBD1 or TRBD2 (5 bases each). Sequenced: naive CD8+ T cells sorted from blood. The CDR3 region has the DNA TGTGCCAGCAGCCGAACCGGGGCTATCGACGAGCAGTACTTC. Its protein product is CASSRTGAIDEQYF.